This T cell receptor beta chain emerged from a study of early T cells in non-severe SARS-CoV-2 infection. This clonotype was counted only a few times. TCRdb re-derived calls from the 5' RACE reads in MiXCR, one entry per CDR3 protein. The sample contains approximately 73,000 distinct CDR3 sequences, approximately 10% of which appear only once. The CDR3 consists of 15 residues. Germline-derived CDR1 and CDR2 are MNHEY and SMNVEV (reference sequence). The ends were cut back, 6 bases at V and 6 bases at J, with 20 bases in the middle. The chain has TRBV27 and TRBJ2-5; tentatively, D is TRBD1 (6 bases). Sample: whole blood. The clonotype was recovered from an adult who was a healthcare worker with PCR-confirmed SARS-CoV-2 infection or an uninfected control (not recorded which). The CDR3 DNA is TGTGCCAGCAGGCCCACAGGGCAATTCGCGAAGACCCAGTACTTC. This codes for CASRPTGQFAKTQYF.